This T cell receptor beta chain was observed in a study of blood T cell repertoires in COVID-19. Study-level information: Before being deemed recovered, Cohort 3 donors had two negative PCRs, clearance, or symptom resolution.

The CDR3 is 13 residues long. V shed 4 bases, J shed 13 bases, and the junction held 12 bases outside the gene matches. The germline V gene has CDR1 SNHLY and CDR2 FYNNEI. The table came from immunoSEQ multiplex PCR; TCRdb's copy has only in-frame clones and leaves some out. The sample shows approximately 200,000 clones, roughly 84% of them seen only once. The clonotype was recovered from a man aged 25-45 years in a cohort exposed to, infected with or recovered from COVID-19 (not recorded which). The sequenced sample was PBMCs or T cells enriched from blood (not recorded which). The chain couples TRBV2 to TRBJ2-7; 8 bases are a match to TRBD1. For the CDR3, the DNA is TGTGCCAGCAGTGGGACAGGGTACCAAGCAATATACTTC. Its translation: CASSGTGYQAIYF.